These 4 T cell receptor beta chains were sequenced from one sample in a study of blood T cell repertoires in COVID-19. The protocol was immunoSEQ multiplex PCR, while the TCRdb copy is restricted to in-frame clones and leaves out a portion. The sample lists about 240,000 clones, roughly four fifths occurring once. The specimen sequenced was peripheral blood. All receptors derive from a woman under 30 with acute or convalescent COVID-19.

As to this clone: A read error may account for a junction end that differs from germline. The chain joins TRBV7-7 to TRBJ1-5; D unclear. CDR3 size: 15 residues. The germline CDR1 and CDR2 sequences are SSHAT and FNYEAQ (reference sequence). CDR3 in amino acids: CASSLGGRVNQPQHF. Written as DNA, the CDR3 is TGTGCTAGCAGCTTAGGTGGGCGGGTGAATCAGCCCCAGCATTTT.

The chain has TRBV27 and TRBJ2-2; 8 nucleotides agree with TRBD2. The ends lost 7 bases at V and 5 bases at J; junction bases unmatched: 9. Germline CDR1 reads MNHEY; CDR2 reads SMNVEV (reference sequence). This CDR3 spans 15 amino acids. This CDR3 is CASIGAGVNTGELFF. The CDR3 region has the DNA TGTGCCAGCATAGGAGCGGGAGTAAATACCGGGGAGCTGTTTTTT.

The CDR3 loop is CASSYSFLGSYEQYF. In DNA form, the CDR3 reads TGTGCCAGCAGTTATAGTTTCCTAGGCTCCTACGAGCAGTACTTC. The chain has TRBV6-2 or TRBV6-3 and TRBJ2-7; unclear D gene. The CDR3 loop spans 15 amino acids. The germline V and J ends were trimmed by 3 bases and 0 bases, with 12 bases remaining between them. In germline, CDR1 is MNHEY, CDR2 SVGEGT.

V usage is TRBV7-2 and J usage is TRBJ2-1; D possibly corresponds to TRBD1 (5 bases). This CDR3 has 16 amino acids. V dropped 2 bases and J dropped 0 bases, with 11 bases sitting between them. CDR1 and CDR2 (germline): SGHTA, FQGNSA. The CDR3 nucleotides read TGTGCCAGCAGCTTATCAGGGATTAGCTCCTACAATGAGCAGTTCTTC. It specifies CASSLSGISSYNEQFF. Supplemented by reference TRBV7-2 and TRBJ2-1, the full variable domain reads GAGVSQSPSNKVTEKGKDVELRCDPISGHTALYWYRQSLGQGLEFLIYFQGNSAPDKSGLPSDRFSAERTGGSVSTLTIQRTQQEDSAVYLCASSLSGISSYNEQFFGPGTRLTVL.